One and the same sample provided the 25 T cell receptor beta chains below, sequenced in a study of T cell repertoires in cytomegalovirus infection. TCRdb processed the reads anew with MiXCR; each CDR3 protein has one entry. The sample includes some 940,000 distinct CDR3 sequences, roughly 30% seen only once; the top ten take roughly 13%. These TCRs' antigens remain unknown. Specimen: cultured CD8+ T cells from PBMCs, collected from culture after CMV antigen stimulation. The receptors stem from a human donor in good health (CMV status not recorded). Some clones in this sample may be carry-over from other donors' samples.

This clonotype was seen only a few times. V gene TRBV5-1 combines with J gene TRBJ2-2, with 9 bases matching TRBD1. This CDR3 region has 18 residues. J was trimmed by 2 bases and V by 0 bases; bases with no gene match: 8. Germline assignment: CDR1 SGHRS and CDR2 YFSETQ. The DNA for the CDR3 is TGCGCCAGCAGCTTGGAAGACAGGGGGTTTTTTAACACCGGGGAGCTGTTTTTT. Its translation: CASSLEDRGFFNTGELFF.

The genes are TRBV20-1 and TRBJ1-4, with TRBD1 as a possible D gene (6 bases). The CDR3 extends over 15 amino acids. Germline CDR1 and CDR2: DFQATT and SNEGSKA (reference sequence). The ends were cut back, 0 bases at V and 5 bases at J, with 13 bases in the middle. CDR3 amino acids: CSARDREGGNEKLFF. CDR3 in DNA: TGCAGTGCTAGAGATCGTGAGGGGGGGAATGAAAAACTGTTTTTT.

This clonotype was seen just once. One end of the junction varies from germline; a read error may be responsible. The chain recombines TRBV7-2 with TRBJ1-1; 8 bases are a match to TRBD1. The CDR3 runs to 15 residues. The V gene's germline CDR1 is SGHTA and CDR2 FQGNSA. The CDR3 DNA follows: TGTGTCAGCAGCTTAGCGGGGACAGGATACACTGAAGCTTTCTTT. It translates to CVSSLAGTGYTEAFF.

This clonotype came up many times. This sequence joins TRBV7-8 and TRBJ2-1; 13 bases fit TRBD2. V gave up 4 bases and J gave up 10 bases; unmatched junction bases: 13. The CDR3 length is 17 residues. The germline V gene encodes CDR1 SGHVS and CDR2 FQNEAQ. Here the CDR3 reads CASSSYPTSGGPGEQFF. The DNA for the CDR3 is TGTGCCAGCAGCTCCTACCCGACTAGCGGGGGGCCCGGGGAGCAGTTCTTC.

This clonotype came up once. This rearrangement joins TRBV4-3 to TRBJ1-6; 10 bases are shared with TRBD1. CDR3 length equals 15 residues. Germline V gives CDR1 LGHNA, CDR2 YSLEER. Losses at the gene ends were 1 base for V and 8 bases for J; bases not matched to a gene: 2. The CDR3 region is CASSQGTGGHSPLHF. The CDR3 DNA sequence: TGCGCCAGCAGCCAAGGGACAGGGGGACATTCACCCCTCCACTTT.

This clonotype appeared a few times. The J gene is TRBJ2-3, the V gene TRBV6-2 or TRBV6-3; 7 positions match TRBD2. The ends lost 0 bases at V and 0 bases at J; junction bases unmatched: 9. The CDR3 runs to 18 residues. Germline CDR1 and CDR2: MNHEY and SVGEGT. Written as DNA, the CDR3 is TGTGCCAGCAGTTACTCGTTCCCTAGCGGCTATAGCACAGATACGCAGTATTTT. Translating gives CASSYSFPSGYSTDTQYF.

This clonotype was recorded a few times. The genes are TRBV14 and TRBJ1-1; D is ambiguous. Deletions cut 0 bases from V and 1 base from J, with 24 bases between. This CDR3 has 20 residues. CDR1 is SGHDN, CDR2 FVKESK, per germline. Here the CDR3 DNA reads TGTGCCAGCAGCCAAGATGATGTGGGGTTTCTAGACGGACCGAACACTGAAGCTTTCTTT. This sequence encodes CASSQDDVGFLDGPNTEAFF.

This clonotype was counted only a few times. The V gene is TRBV12-3 or TRBV12-4, the J gene TRBJ1-2, with 9 bases lining up with TRBD1. V dropped 5 bases and J dropped 6; count of bases not matched to a gene: 7. The CDR3 spans 14 residues. CDR3 bases: TGTGCCAGCAGTCAGCACAGGGGGCGGGATGGCTACACCTTC. Protein: CASSQHRGRDGYTF.

The sample holds a few counts of this clonotype. V usage is TRBV7-9 and J usage is TRBJ2-1; possibly TRBD2 for D (5 bases). The CDR3 is 13 residues long. From germline, CDR1 is SEHNR and CDR2 FQNEAQ (reference sequence). Trimming removed 3 bases from V and 6 bases from J, with 9 bases in between. Here the CDR3 reads CASSLGVPNEQFF. The CDR3 coding sequence is TGTGCCAGCAGCTTGGGAGTACCCAATGAGCAGTTCTTC.

Comments on this clonotype: A read error is possible here, since a much larger clone lies one base away. The chain recombines TRBV7-2 with TRBJ1-2; possible D gene TRBD1, 5 bases. CDR3 length: 15 amino acids. Trimming removed 7 bases from V and 0 bases from J, with 15 bases in between. The germline V gene has CDR1 SGHTA and CDR2 FQGNSA. The CDR3 region has the DNA TGTGCCAGCAACCCTCCCGACAGAACTAACTATGGCTACACCTTC. This translates into CASNPPDRTNYGYTF. Together with reference TRBV7-2 and TRBJ1-2, the CDR3 gives the full variable domain: GAGVSQSPSNKVTEKGKDVELRCDPISGHTALYWYRQSLGQGLEFLIYFQGNSAPDKSGLPSDRFSAERTGGSVSTLTIQRTQQEDSAVYLCASNPPDRTNYGYTFGSGTRLTVV.

The chain employs TRBV6-2 or TRBV6-3 and TRBJ2-6, with D perhaps TRBD1 (5 bases). The CDR3 is 16 amino acids. The V end lost 4 bases, the J end lost 2 bases, and 12 bases lay between the germline ends. The germline gives CDR1 MNHEY, CDR2 SVGEGT. CDR3 in DNA: TGTGCCAGCAGTTCCCTTACAGGAGCTGGGGCCAACGTCCTGACTTTC. Translation gives CASSSLTGAGANVLTF.

As to this clonotype: Since a much larger clone is just one base distant, this may be a read error. In DNA, the CDR3 is TGTGCCAACAGCCAAAGGGGAGGGGAAAAACTGTTTTTT. It is translated as CANSQRGGEKLFF. The V gene is TRBV7-6, the J gene TRBJ1-4, with D maybe TRBD1 (5 bases). CDR1 is SGHVS and CDR2 is FNYEAQ in the germline V gene. This CDR3 is built from 13 residues.

This rearrangement joins TRBV4-1 to TRBJ2-5; D not certain. Germline CDR1 and CDR2: MGHRA and YSYEKL. V lost 1 base and J 6 bases, leaving 9 bases between the germline ends. CDR3 length equals 13 residues. CDR3 loop: CASSQVVRQTQYF. The CDR3 DNA reads TGCGCCAGCAGCCAAGTGGTCAGGCAGACCCAGTACTTC.

This chain connects TRBV6-1 to TRBJ2-5; perhaps TRBD1 as D (5 bases). The CDR3 totals 14 residues. Deletions cut 5 bases from V and 4 bases from J, with 14 bases between. Germline V gene lookup returns CDR1 MNHNS and CDR2 SASEGT. CDR3 loop: CASSNPVGPETQYF. The DNA for the CDR3 is TGTGCCAGCAGTAACCCGGTGGGGCCAGAGACCCAGTACTTC.

This clonotype was counted a few times. The gene calls are TRBV6-2 or TRBV6-3 and TRBJ2-5, with a possible D match to TRBD2 (5 bases). Germline-derived CDR1 and CDR2 are MNHEY and SVGEGT. V lost 0 bases to trimming and J lost 3 bases, with 23 bases between them. There are 19 residues in the CDR3. CDR3: CASSYSNKQDWVLKETQYF. In DNA form, the CDR3 reads TGTGCCAGCAGTTACTCGAATAAGCAGGACTGGGTGCTCAAAGAGACCCAGTACTTC.

The V and J genes are TRBV7-3 and TRBJ2-3; TRBD1 aligns across 7 bases. V was clipped by 5 bases and J by 0 bases; unmatched bases: 8. This CDR3 contains 16 residues. Looked up from germline, CDR1 is SGHTA and CDR2 is FQGTGA. Here the CDR3 DNA reads TGTGCCAGCAGCGGTGGGACAGCAGGAAGCACAGATACGCAGTATTTT. It yields the protein CASSGGTAGSTDTQYF.

In the case of this clonotype: At one end the junction does not follow the germline gene, possibly because of a read error. The chain is built from TRBV6-4 and TRBJ2-3; 8 bases map to TRBD1. The CDR3 runs to 16 residues. Germline CDR1 reads MRHNA; CDR2 reads SNTAGT. The CDR3, as DNA: TGTGCCAACAGTGACCTCGGACAGGGCCGCACAGATACGCAGTATTTT. This gives the protein CANSDLGQGRTDTQYF.

This clonotype was observed at least ten times. This rearrangement joins TRBV12-3 or TRBV12-4 to TRBJ1-4; D unclear. V was shortened by 6 bases and J by 8 bases, with 16 bases between the two germline ends. The CDR3 contains 14 residues. CDR3 sequence: CASSFRGGQEKLFF. The CDR3 DNA is TGTGCCAGCAGCTTCCGGGGAGGGCAAGAAAAACTGTTTTTT.

J is TRBJ2-2 and V is TRBV25-1; D is unresolved. CDR3 length: 14 amino acids. V was cut by 1 base and J by 6 bases, with 9 bases left in between. The germline V gene has CDR1 MGHDK and CDR2 SYGVNS. The CDR3: CASSEFRESGELFF. The DNA for the CDR3 is TGTGCCAGCAGTGAATTTCGAGAATCCGGGGAGCTGTTTTTT.

The chain links TRBV28 to TRBJ2-3; D is ambiguous. CDR1 MDHEN and CDR2 SYDVKM come from the germline V gene. The CDR3 is made up of 13 amino acids. Trimming took off 5 bases at V and 5 bases at J, with 11 bases between the two ends. The CDR3 region is CASSIPRGDTQYF. The CDR3 DNA reads TGTGCCAGCAGTATCCCACGCGGAGATACGCAGTATTTT.

This clonotype was observed a few times. The chain has TRBV6-1 and TRBJ1-2, with D uncertain. Germline V gene sequence: CDR1 MNHNS, CDR2 SASEGT. V was shortened by 8 bases and J by 4 bases, with 5 bases between the two germline ends. This CDR3 region has 10 residues. The CDR3 region has the DNA TGTGCCAGCGAAAGCTATGGCTACACCTTC. This codes for CASESYGYTF.

CDR3 protein: CASSSIPQAREKLFF. In nucleotides, the CDR3 is TGTGCCAGCAGCTCGATACCCCAGGCCCGGGAAAAACTGTTTTTT. V is TRBV7-8 and J is TRBJ1-4; D ambiguous. Germline V gene data show CDR1 as SGHVS and CDR2 as FQNEAQ. The CDR3 totals 15 residues. The V and J ends lost 4 bases and 8 bases respectively, with 17 bases between them.

Points on this clonotype: The CDR3 ends on some other residue instead of the conserved phenylalanine or tryptophan, so this is likely a read error. The rearrangement links TRBV11-2 to TRBJ1-1; D is undetermined. CDR1 is SGHAT and CDR2 is FQNNGV in the germline V gene. This CDR3 region has 16 residues. V lost 2 bases and J lost 3, with 16 bases in between. CDR3 DNA: TGTGCCAGCAGCTTATATGGACCGCTACCCGACACTGAAGCTTTCTTA. It translates to CASSLYGPLPDTEAFL.

This clonotype was seen a handful of times. The chain couples TRBV4-1 to TRBJ2-7; D not certain. CDR1 is MGHRA and CDR2 is YSYEKL in the germline V gene. The CDR3 covers 16 residues. The V end lost 0 bases, the J end lost 2 bases, and 14 bases lay between the germline ends. CDR3 in amino acids: CASSQEIGLDAYEQYF. The CDR3, as DNA: TGCGCCAGCAGCCAAGAGATAGGTCTAGATGCCTACGAGCAGTACTTC.

The genes are TRBV6-1 and TRBJ1-1; D is perhaps TRBD1 (5 bases). The length of the CDR3 is 14 residues. V dropped 5 bases and J dropped 8 bases, with 18 bases sitting between them. The germline V gene encodes CDR1 MNHNS and CDR2 SASEGT. The CDR3 DNA sequence: TGTGCCAGCAGTACCCGGGACGGCGAATCAGAAGCTTTCTTT. Encoded protein: CASSTRDGESEAFF.